This T cell receptor (beta chain) was documented in a study of shared clonotypes between healthy human individuals. Whole-study context: The donor group consisted of a couple of women and three men, aged 18 to 49. Three plates were used per donor for CD4 naive, three for CD4 memory, two for CD8 naive and one for CD8 memory. Findings and caveats of the study: All-four-donor shared clonotypes had higher generation probabilities than non-shared clonotypes did.

Original processing notes: ImmunoSEQ output held junction-only sequences without quality scores, so filtering differed. The method was immunoSEQ multiplex PCR; TCRdb's version includes in-frame clones alone and lacks a portion of them. The DNA gave D and trimming, while V, J and clone size come from that table. The top ten hold approximately 0.4% of the sample, which has under 1,900,000 clones, approximately 98.5% seen once. This clone was observed once. Its antigen is unidentified. The origin of this receptor is a man aged 30-40 years in good health. Sequenced sample: naive CD4+ T cells sorted from blood. Subset here: CD45RA+ positively selected.

CDR3 nucleotide sequence: TGTGCCAGCAGCCCCCGGGCCGTAGGGGGGGTCTATGGCTACACCTTC. Protein product: CASSPRAVGGVYGYTF. The gene calls are TRBV7-6 and TRBJ1-2; the D gene is possibly TRBD1 (6 bases). The CDR3 covers 16 residues. The germline V gene has CDR1 SGHVS and CDR2 FNYEAQ. Trimming left V 5 bases short and J 4 bases short, with 20 bases between.